These 18 T cell receptor beta chains share one sample of origin, sequenced in a study of shared clonotypes between healthy human individuals. In the naive CD8 group, cells lacked CD45RO and were positively selected for CCR7, so terminally differentiated effector memory CD45RA+ cells were left out. Some clones are missing from TCRdb's copy, which holds only in-frame ones; the method was immunoSEQ multiplex PCR. This table holds 1.5 million to 2.5 million clones, approximately 94% found once. The sequencing input was naive CD8+ T cells sorted from blood. These receptors were obtained from a man aged 18 to 29 in good health.

The genes are TRBV7-6 and TRBJ2-1, with D possibly matching TRBD2 (6 bases). The V gene's germline CDR1 is SGHVS and CDR2 FNYEAQ. The CDR3 runs to 14 residues. V lost 1 base, J lost 8 bases, and 12 bases lay in between. CDR3 protein: CASSLELTSYEQFF. The CDR3 DNA sequence: TGTGCCAGCAGCTTAGAGCTAACTAGCTATGAGCAGTTCTTC.

This clone was seen once. One end of the junction varies from germline; a read error may be responsible. The chain links TRBV6-6 to TRBJ2-7, with D unclear. CDR3 size: 13 residues. Germline values: CDR1 MNHNY, CDR2 SVGAGI (reference sequence). The CDR3 sequence is CAISLDGSYEQYF. CDR3 DNA sequence: TGTGCCATCAGTTTGGACGGCTCCTACGAGCAGTACTTC.

V usage is TRBV19 and J usage is TRBJ1-1, with a possible D match to TRBD1 (5 bases). CDR3 length: 18 amino acids. V lost 1 base to trimming and J lost 4 bases, with 22 bases between them. The germline V gene has CDR1 LNHDA and CDR2 SQIVND (reference sequence). In DNA, the CDR3 is TGTGCCAGTAGTATAGTATGGGGACTCCCCGGGGAGAGCACTGAAGCTTTCTTT. It translates to CASSIVWGLPGESTEAFF.

J is TRBJ1-1 and V is TRBV4-1, with D hard to call. The CDR3 spans 14 residues. CDR1 and CDR2 from the germline V gene are MGHRA and YSYEKL. V gave up 2 bases and J gave up 1 base, with 8 bases separating them. The CDR3 sequence: CASSQLGKNTEAFF. The CDR3 region has the DNA TGCGCCAGCAGCCAACTGGGGAAGAACACTGAAGCTTTCTTT.

CDR3 in DNA: TGTGCCATCAGTGACTACGACACCTCCTACGAGCAGTACTTC. This sequence encodes CAISDYDTSYEQYF. V usage is TRBV10-3 and J usage is TRBJ2-7; D is undetermined. The ends were cut back, 3 bases at V and 0 bases at J, with 9 bases in the middle. CDR1 is ENHRY and CDR2 is SYGVKD in the germline V gene. CDR3 length equals 14 residues.

On this clone itself: Within the sample, other DNA sequences also encode this same CDR3. CDR3 loop: CASSLVQGGETQYF. The CDR3 DNA reads TGTGCCAGCAGCTTAGTACAGGGGGGAGAGACCCAGTACTTC. V and J are TRBV7-9 and TRBJ2-5; TRBD1 agrees at 8 bases. This CDR3 is built from 14 residues. Unmatched junction bases numbered 2, after V lost 1 base and J lost 4 bases. CDR1 SEHNR and CDR2 FQNEAQ come from the germline V gene (reference sequence).

The V gene is TRBV18, the J gene TRBJ2-7, with D perhaps being TRBD1 or TRBD2 (5 bases each). Germline lookup yields CDR1 KGHSH and CDR2 LQKENI. Trimming took 6 bases from V and 3 from J, leaving 15 bases between them. The CDR3 is 14 residues long. The CDR3 bases are TGTGCCAGCTCGCTCCAGGGACCCCTCTACGAGCAGTACTTC. It is translated as CASSLQGPLYEQYF. The complete variable domain, with remaining parts taken from reference TRBV18 and TRBJ2-7, reads NAGVMQNPRHLVRRRGQEARLRCSPMKGHSHVYWYRQLPEEGLKFMVYLQKENIIDESGMPKERFSAEFPKEGPSILRIQQVVRGDSAAYFCASSLQGPLYEQYFGPGTRLTVT.

The chain joins TRBV5-6 to TRBJ2-7; perhaps TRBD1 as D (5 bases). The germline CDR1 and CDR2 sequences are SGHDT and YYEEEE. This CDR3 comprises 14 residues. V dropped 5 bases and J dropped 2 bases, with 14 bases sitting between them. The CDR3: CASRYRTRTYEQYF. CDR3 DNA: TGTGCCAGCAGATACAGGACGCGGACCTACGAGCAGTACTTC.

The chain recombines TRBV7-9 with TRBJ1-2; maybe TRBD1 (6 bases). Germline-derived CDR1 and CDR2 are SEHNR and FQNEAQ (reference sequence). The CDR3 runs 14 residues. The V end was cut by 5 bases, the J end by 4 bases, with 14 bases between. CDR3 DNA: TGTGCCAGCAGCCCCTGGGACATGGCCTATGGCTACACCTTC. Its translation: CASSPWDMAYGYTF. Full variable domain (remainder filled in from reference TRBV7-9 and TRBJ1-2): DTGVSQNPRHKITKRGQNVTFRCDPISEHNRLYWYRQTLGQGPEFLTYFQNEAQLEKSRLLSDRFSAERPKGSFSTLEIQRTEQGDSAMYLCASSPWDMAYGYTFGSGTRLTVV.

The CDR3 coding sequence is TGTGCCAGCAGTACTAAACCCGGGACTAGCGGGGGTAACCATTTGTTCTCCTACAATGAGCAGTTCTTC. It is translated as CASSTKPGTSGGNHLFSYNEQFF. The chain couples TRBV27 to TRBJ2-1; TRBD2 matches 14 bases. V dropped 5 bases and J dropped 0; count of bases not matched to a gene: 21. The CDR3 is 23 amino acids. Germline lookup yields CDR1 MNHEY and CDR2 SMNVEV (reference sequence).

This clone was found once. The chain carries TRBV6-5 and TRBJ2-3, with TRBD2 as a possible D gene (7 bases). The V gene's germline CDR1 is MNHEY and CDR2 SVGAGI. CDR3 size: 14 residues. V lost 6 bases, J lost 6 bases, and 16 bases lay in between. CDR3 bases: TGTGCCAGCAGCTCACCGGGGGGCCACGATACGCAGTATTTT. Its translation is CASSSPGGHDTQYF.

The V and J genes are TRBV7-6 and TRBJ2-5, with a possible D match to TRBD1 (7 bases). CDR1 is SGHVS and CDR2 is FNYEAQ in the germline V gene. The CDR3 extends over 16 amino acids. V dropped 5 bases and J dropped 2 bases, with 18 bases sitting between them. CDR3 DNA: TGTGCCAGCAGCCGAGGGGGCGGGGTAAAACAAGAGACCCAGTACTTC. Translating it yields CASSRGGGVKQETQYF.

V usage is TRBV30 and J usage is TRBJ2-7; D is tentatively TRBD1 or TRBD2 (6 bases each). This CDR3 is built from 13 residues. The V end lost 4 bases, the J end lost 2 bases, and 12 bases lay between the germline ends. CDR1 and CDR2 (germline): GTSNPN, SVGIG (reference sequence). The CDR3 sequence: CAWTGAFPYEQYF. CDR3 sequence (DNA): TGTGCCTGGACGGGGGCCTTTCCCTACGAGCAGTACTTC.

The chain links TRBV5-4 to TRBJ2-1; 9 positions agree with TRBD2. CDR1 is SGHNT and CDR2 is YYREEE in the germline V gene (reference sequence). The ends lost 4 bases at V and 8 bases at J; junction bases unmatched: 13. The CDR3 has 16 residues. The CDR3 region is CASSLSLAGFRDEQFF. CDR3 DNA sequence: TGTGCCAGCAGCCTCTCCCTAGCGGGATTCCGGGATGAGCAGTTCTTC.

The chain couples TRBV30 to TRBJ2-6; no firm D call. Germline V CDR1 and CDR2: GTSNPN, SVGIG (reference sequence). This CDR3 has 14 residues. V was clipped by 2 bases and J by 1 base, with 6 bases between them. The CDR3 bases are TGTGCCTGGAGTCCAGAATCTGGGGCCAACGTCCTGACTTTC. Translation gives CAWSPESGANVLTF.

The genes are TRBV15 and TRBJ2-1; the D is unclear. Trimming cost V 0 bases and J 10 bases, with 13 bases left between them. The CDR3 is 14 residues long. Germline assignment: CDR1 LNHNV and CDR2 YYDKDF (reference sequence). CDR3 protein: CATSRDGPLGEQFF. CDR3 DNA: TGTGCCACCAGCAGAGATGGCCCCTTGGGGGAGCAGTTCTTC.

The chain links TRBV5-6 to TRBJ2-7; D is unresolved. CDR3 length: 13 residues. From germline, CDR1 is SGHDT and CDR2 YYEEEE. Trimming left V 2 bases short and J 3 bases short, with 9 bases between. The CDR3 nucleotides read TGTGCCAGCAGCTTCCAAGCATACTACGAGCAGTACTTC. The encoded protein is CASSFQAYYEQYF.

The chain combines TRBV6-5 with TRBJ2-5, with D possibly TRBD1 on 5 matching bases. CDR3 length equals 12 residues. Deletions cut 9 bases from V and 2 bases from J, with 10 bases between. Germline V gene sequence: CDR1 MNHEY, CDR2 SVGAGI. The CDR3 DNA reads TGTGCCAGTCAGGGTTTACAAGAGACCCAGTACTTC. Translating it yields CASQGLQETQYF.